The present entry profiles one T cell receptor beta chain with its context. This clone's antigen is unknown. Base qualities are not recorded, but no much larger clone differs from it by a single base. Using the deep immunoSEQ assay, TCR CDR3 regions were amplified from genomic DNA by multiplex PCR. Extracted genomic DNA from each cell subset was distributed evenly across all wells of several immunoSEQ 96-well plates, and each plate was treated as a replicate. For sorted subsets, each replicate PCR was loaded with about 0.2 ug genomic DNA, equivalent to approximately 27,000 T cell genomes. Purified libraries were measured with a Qubit 3.0 fluorometer, size-checked on a Bioanalyzer 2100, and measured again with the KAPA Library Quantification kit. Every immunoSEQ 96-well plate was sequenced on a separate single-read 150-cycle Illumina NextSeq 550 flow cell. Per the authors' processing: The immunoSEQ output contained only junctional sequences without quality scores, so filtering could not match that applied to full-length reads. Sequences were annotated with PyIR, a Python wrapper for IgBLAST v1.9, and V/J genes and CDR3 were assigned using IMGT germline references. Reads were filtered out if the reads had weak V/J assignments (E-value above 1e-6), no CDR3, stop codons, out-of-frame junctions, or ambiguous translated residues. V3J clonotypes were defined by identical inferred V gene, J gene, and CDR3 amino acid sequence. The percentage overlap between two repertoires was calculated by dividing the number of shared unique clonotypes by the size of the smaller repertoire. Repertoire richness was assessed with RTK rarefaction, the Chao1 estimator, and Recon v2.1 estimates of unobserved clonotypes. Generation probabilities for all TCRbeta clonotypes obtained by the gDNA method from four donors were computed using OLGA. The table comes from immuneACCESS by way of TCRdb, which keeps in-frame sequences with V and J called. Part of the clones is missing from these tables; in studies checked, under half for an unresolved V gene and the rest for unknown reasons. V and J calls and clone size are copied from that table; D and trimming were computed from the DNA. The sample includes some 2 million clones, with 85% to 95% observed a single time. The top ten constitute 0.1% to 0.15% of the sample.

The junction shows trimming of 4 bases on V and 4 bases on J, and the gene matches do not reach 17 bases of it. Spanning cysteine to phenylalanine, the CDR3 consists of 18 amino acids. Only CDR3 DNA is held: 54 bases, read in frame from base 1. The germline V gene yields SGDLS for CDR1 and YYNGEE for CDR2. Healthy HIV-negative adults with no recently reported acute infections or vaccinations were included as donors. Every donor was a Caucasian adult residing in Nashville, Tennessee, USA. Magnetic negative selection was used to enrich CD4+ T cells, after which naive cells were positively selected on CD45RA and the negative fraction became the memory subset. Blood was obtained by leukapheresis, after which PBMCs were separated by Ficoll-Histopaque density gradient centrifugation and cryopreserved in liquid nitrogen vapor phase. Analytical flow cytometry was used to check the purity and quantity of every magnetically sorted T cell population. Each sorted fraction had its genomic DNA isolated and then quantified by UV absorbance on a Nanodrop 2000c.

The data were obtained in a study of shared clonotypes between healthy human individuals (TCRdb year 2020). Describing the broader study: The cohort comprised two women and three men aged 18 to 49 years. For each donor, CD4 naive and CD4 memory were each run on three plates, CD8 naive on two plates, and CD8 memory on one plate. The study deeply sequenced blood TCR repertoires of five healthy adults to estimate repertoire size and the extent of clonotype sharing between individuals. Different laboratories and diverse techniques were used to prepare libraries and sequence TCR repertoires, to increase sequencing depth and limit assay-specific biases. Leukapheresis yielded between about 0.9 and 9 billion PBMCs per donor.

Here is what the overall study found, with its caveats: Sampling was limited to blood, and TCR repertoires in tissue likely differ from TCR repertoires in blood. Larger estimated clonotype richness was generally found for naive subsets than for memory subsets. Because the study included a small number of donors, the genetic and exposure-history diversity represented was limited. Even with the large sequencing depth, rarefaction of the sorted-subset datasets indicated that sequencing was incomplete. Clonotypes shared by all four sorted-subset donors showed higher generation probabilities than non-shared clonotypes. Pairwise subsampling indicated that sequencing depth was expected to affect the degree of clonotype sharing among donors. When several donors were compared, the shared fraction of clonotypes was around 4.6% for naive CD4, about 4% for naive CD8, roughly 2.5% for memory CD4, and less than 0.5% for memory CD8.

The sample comprised naive CD4+ T cells sorted from blood. In the paper's terms, the cell subset or site label means: CD45RA+ positively selected. Recombination connected TRBV9 to TRBJ2-7; 10 bases in between match TRBD1. The TCR comes from a man younger than 35 in good health. The nucleotide sequence is given as TGTGCCAGCAGCCCGACATTTACAGCGGACAGGGGGTCTTACGAGCAGTACTTC. It specifies CASSPTFTADRGSYEQYF.